The present TCR beta chain was sequenced within a study of T cell repertoires in ileal Crohn's disease (dated by TCRdb to about 2019). Looking at the study overall: The median duration of disease was 7.9 years, and at the time of surgery roughly 36% of patients were active smokers. Every patient underwent surgery because of a complication, which was stricturing disease in 61% of cases and penetrating disease in around 39%. Postoperative therapy was given to about half of the patients, with thiopurines administered to under 13 patients and anti-TNF agents administered to 15 to 20 patients. M6 samples consisted of neoterminal ileum biopsies collected during postoperative colonoscopy. A prospective multicentre cohort supplied the roughly 57 Crohn's disease patients whose TCR repertoires were analysed. Running in parallel with the study was a multicentre cohort set up to find predictors of early endoscopic recurrence following ileocolonic resection. A Rutgeerts score above i0 was used to define endoscopic postoperative recurrence. A total of approximately 150 mucosal samples from roughly 57 patients were sequenced, collected from several sites on the surgical specimen and at postoperative endoscopy. What the research found in general, with its limitations: Postoperative endoscopy timing varied within the first year after surgery, with a median delay of approximately 6.3 months. Higher percentages of high-frequency clones at the time of surgery were linked to endoscopic recurrence, and every patient with clonality above 26.8% (18/57) had recurrence. More high-frequency clones were carried by sorted CD8 T cells than by CD4 T cells, suggesting that mucosal expansions were mainly CD8. Mucosal CD4 and CD8 T cells were sorted and sequenced only in a subgroup of patients, the size of which was not stated. A significantly higher proportion of clonal expansions was observed in active smokers at surgery than in non-smokers (about 25% vs 18%, p=0.02).

For commercial TCRB immunosequencing, about 500 nanograms of biopsy DNA were submitted for each sample. Adaptive Biotechnology amplified CDR3 regions from genomic DNA with a two-step multiplex PCR that controlled for amplification bias. Primers covering every V and J gene segment were used in the first PCR, while barcodes and Illumina adapters were added in the second PCR. CDR3 libraries were sequenced on an Illumina instrument. As for the original processing: The analysis drew on both the pipelines supplied by the vendor and custom analysis of the raw data in R/Bioconductor running R version 3.3.0. Clonality, which ranges from 0 to 1, was calculated as the inverse of the normalised Shannon entropy across all productive clones. High-frequency clones were defined as the repertoire share of the top 100 clones, retaining only clones passing a 95% confidence test. Repertoire diversity was measured with the Simpson index, and overlap between samples was measured with the Morisita-Horn index. TCRdb retrieved this table from immuneACCESS and kept in-frame rearrangements only. Not all clones are present; in checked studies, unresolved V genes account for under half, and no reason is known for the remainder. That table gives V, J and clone size, and the DNA gave D and trimming. A total of 3,500 to 4,500 clones appear in this sample, around 85% of them only once. The ten biggest clones cover roughly 13% of the sample.

The intended sense of this specimen's time point label: neoterminal ileum biopsy at postoperative endoscopy, about 6 months after surgery. To be eligible, patients had to be adults with ileal or ileocolonic Crohn's disease and an indication for ileocolonic resection. Whole ileal mucosal biopsies were kept frozen at -80 degrees C prior to DNA extraction. A TRizol-based method was used to extract genomic DNA from the frozen whole biopsies, and the DNA was quantified with a NanoDrop 2000 spectrophotometer. A distance of 7 bases separates the germline ends of V and J, which lose 5 bases and 5 bases respectively. Including cysteine and phenylalanine, the CDR3 has 11 amino acids. Of all the DNA, just the CDR3 is kept, 33 bases in frame from base 1. CDR1 SGDLS and CDR2 YYNGEE are derived from the germline V gene. This clone is identified as large (0.1 to 1%). Its specific antigen is unknown. Base-call qualities are not available, and no considerably larger clone is one nucleotide away.

Sequenced material: ileal tissue. This sequence uses TRBV9 and TRBJ1-2; the D gene is not confidently resolved. This TCR derives from an adult with Crohn's disease. Here is the DNA: TGTGCCAGCAGGATCTATTATGGCTACACCTTC. It translates as CASRIYYGYTF.